Only a few counts were recorded for the clone carrying this T cell receptor (beta chain). What it binds is unknown. This sample is part of a study of beta chain features in type 1 diabetes. CDR1 and CDR2 from the germline V gene are SEHNR and FQNEAQ (reference sequence). V was clipped by 1 base and J by 3 bases, with 10 bases between them. The CDR3 is 15 amino acids. The whole isolated RNA underwent reverse transcription, so sequencing captured expressed TCRB transcripts. The table came from immunoSEQ multiplex PCR; TCRdb's copy has only in-frame clones and leaves some out. The data hold some 330,000 clones, with 10% to 15% observed a single time. Study results and limitations: Within each of all four CD4+ subsets, Type 1 diabetes patients had TCRB CDR3s that were moderately but significantly shorter.

The chain links TRBV7-9 to TRBJ2-1; TRBD1 might be the D (5 bases). Sequencing was done on a sample of naive CD4+ T cells from blood. The TCR sequence derives from a woman aged 18-29 years with type 1 diabetes. CDR3 bases: TGTGCCAGCAGCTTAGGTCAGGGTAACTACAATGAGCAGTTCTTC. Its protein product is CASSLGQGNYNEQFF.